The 10 T cell receptor beta chains listed next were all sequenced from one sample in a study of CD8 T cells in ankylosing spondylitis. TCRdb reprocessed the 5' RACE reads with MiXCR, giving one entry per CDR3 protein. The table has approximately 150,000 distinct CDR3 sequences, 44% seen once. Sequenced: synovial fluid, either unsorted or a sorted T cell fraction (not recorded which). These receptors all stem from a male donor with ankylosing spondylitis.

V and J are TRBV6-1 and TRBJ1-1; TRBD1 might be the D (6 bases). CDR3 length equals 14 residues. V was shortened by 5 bases and J by 0 bases, with 10 bases between the two germline ends. Germline loops: CDR1 MNHNS, CDR2 SASEGT. CDR3 DNA: TGTGCCAGCAGTACCTACAGGGTGAACACTGAAGCTTTCTTT. It specifies CASSTYRVNTEAFF.

This clonotype came up a few times. V usage is TRBV28 and J usage is TRBJ1-2; D not resolved. Trimming took off 7 bases at V and 4 bases at J, with 10 bases between the two ends. The CDR3 consists of 12 residues. Germline CDR1 reads MDHEN; CDR2 reads SYDVKM. The DNA of the CDR3 is TGTGCCAGCACTGGCGTTACCTATGGCTACACCTTC. Amino acids: CASTGVTYGYTF.

The chain has TRBV7-6 and TRBJ2-5, with D perhaps TRBD2 (6 bases). This CDR3 region has 16 residues. Trimming cost V 2 bases and J 2 bases, with 15 bases left between them. Germline V gene sequence: CDR1 SGHVS, CDR2 FNYEAQ. Here the CDR3 reads CASSLPGGELQETQYF. CDR3 sequence (DNA): TGTGCCAGCAGCTTACCCGGGGGAGAGCTACAAGAGACCCAGTACTTC.

CDR3 sequence reads: CASSLSGAGGAHPGELFF. The CDR3 nucleotides read TGTGCCAGCAGTTTATCGGGGGCTGGGGGGGCTCATCCCGGGGAGCTGTTTTTT. V usage is TRBV27 and J usage is TRBJ2-2, with D possibly matching TRBD2 (7 bases). This CDR3 region has 18 residues. Trimming removed 0 bases at V and 6 bases at J, with 20 bases between. Per germline, CDR1 MNHEY and CDR2 SMNVEV (reference sequence).

This chain links TRBV28 with TRBJ2-7; 9 bases match TRBD1. There are 15 residues in the CDR3. V gave up 0 bases and J gave up 4 bases; unmatched junction bases: 4. Germline V gene lookup returns CDR1 MDHEN and CDR2 SYDVKM. The CDR3 loop reads CASSLWDRGFYEQYF. The CDR3 nucleotides read TGTGCCAGCAGTTTATGGGACAGGGGCTTTTACGAGCAGTACTTC.

CDR3 protein: CSGRDSRGYEQYF. CDR3 in DNA: TGCAGTGGGAGGGACAGCAGAGGGTACGAGCAGTACTTC. The chain is built from TRBV20-1 and TRBJ2-7; possibly TRBD1 for D (7 bases). Germline V lookup: CDR1 DFQATT, CDR2 SNEGSKA (reference sequence). The CDR3 sequence is 13 residues long. Trimming left V 7 bases short and J 4 bases short, with 17 bases between.

CDR3 DNA: TGTGCCAGCAGTCCCAATATTGTGGGTCAGCCCCAGCATTTT. This codes for CASSPNIVGQPQHF. The rearrangement links TRBV27 to TRBJ1-5; D is undetermined. V was shortened by 5 bases and J by 6 bases, with 14 bases between the two germline ends. Per germline, CDR1 MNHEY and CDR2 SMNVEV (reference sequence). This CDR3 comprises 14 residues.

The chain recombines TRBV29-1 with TRBJ2-2; 8 nucleotides match TRBD2. The CDR3 runs 13 residues. Looked up from germline, CDR1 is SQVTM and CDR2 is ANQGSEA. Germline trimming cut 7 bases from V and 7 bases from J; bases unmatched to any gene: 8. CDR3 DNA: TGCAGCGGGGAGCGGGAGTCGAACGGGGAGCTGTTTTTT. Its protein product is CSGERESNGELFF.

This clonotype was counted only a few times. The V gene is TRBV28, the J gene TRBJ1-5; the D is unclear. Trimming took 6 bases from V and 0 from J, leaving 24 bases between them. CDR3 length equals 19 residues. Per germline, CDR1 MDHEN and CDR2 SYDVKM. The CDR3 reads CASSSHISENRYSNQPQHF. The CDR3 DNA sequence: TGTGCCAGCAGCAGCCATATTTCCGAAAACCGCTATAGCAATCAGCCCCAGCATTTT. The full variable domain, rest sourced from reference TRBV28 and TRBJ1-5, is DVKVTQSSRYLVKRTGEKVFLECVQDMDHENMFWYRQDPGLGLRLIYFSYDVKMKEKGDIPEGYSVSREKKERFSLILESASTNQTSMYLCASSSHISENRYSNQPQHFGDGTRLSIL.

The chain is built from TRBV27 and TRBJ2-1; TRBD2 matches 7 bases. The CDR3 extends over 14 amino acids. CDR1 MNHEY and CDR2 SMNVEV come from the germline V gene (reference sequence). Losses at the gene ends were 5 bases for V and 8 bases for J; bases not matched to a gene: 9. CDR3 sequence (DNA): TGTGCCAGCAGTCTTAGACTAGCTTTCTATGAGCAGTTCTTC. This sequence encodes CASSLRLAFYEQFF.